These 17 T cell receptor beta chains share one sample of origin, sequenced in a study of blood T cell repertoires in COVID-19. Produced via immunoSEQ multiplex PCR; TCRdb's table is partial and in-frame only. The sample includes about 75,000 clones, around 90% of them seen just once. The material sequenced was peripheral blood. All receptors derive from a human donor in a cohort sampled during active COVID-19.

The chain joins TRBV6-5 to TRBJ1-5, with 8 positions matching TRBD1. J lost 2 bases, V lost 5 bases, and 2 bases had no gene match. The CDR3 sequence is 14 residues long. Germline assignment: CDR1 MNHEY and CDR2 SVGAGI. The CDR3 loop reads CASSPTGGNQPQHF. CDR3 sequence (DNA): TGTGCCAGCAGTCCGACAGGGGGCAATCAGCCCCAGCATTTT.

V is TRBV12-3 or TRBV12-4 and J is TRBJ2-2; D may be TRBD1 (5 bases). V lost 6 bases, J lost 7 bases, and 12 bases lay in between. The CDR3 loop spans 13 amino acids. CDR3 sequence: CASRSQVFGELFF. The CDR3 DNA is TGTGCCAGCAGGTCACAGGTTTTCGGGGAGCTGTTTTTT.

This CDR3 is CASSYTENTEAFF. DNA of the CDR3: TGTGCCAGCAGTTATACAGAGAACACTGAAGCTTTCTTT. This chain joins TRBV6-5 and TRBJ1-1; D is unclear. Germline loops: CDR1 MNHEY, CDR2 SVGAGI. With 3 bases removed from V and 1 base from J, the gap between germline ends came to 6 bases. This CDR3 contains 13 residues.

The chain uses TRBV14 and TRBJ1-4; 7 bases match TRBD1. The CDR3 runs 15 residues. Germline CDR1 is SGHDN and CDR2 is FVKESK. V shed 4 bases, J shed 8 bases, and the junction held 10 bases outside the gene matches. The CDR3 is CASSPRTGLSEKLFF. The CDR3 nucleotides are TGTGCCAGCAGCCCGAGGACAGGCCTTAGCGAAAAACTGTTTTTT. Using reference TRBV14 and TRBJ1-4 for the parts outside the CDR3, the full variable domain is EAGVTQFPSHSVIEKGQTVTLRCDPISGHDNLYWYRRVMGKEIKFLLHFVKESKQDESGMPNNRFLAERTGGTYSTLKVQPAELEDSGVYFCASSPRTGLSEKLFFGSGTQLSVL.

The chain combines TRBV5-1 with TRBJ2-7, with D possibly TRBD1 on 6 matching bases. Germline V gene data show CDR1 as SGHRS and CDR2 as YFSETQ. The CDR3 runs to 16 residues. V lost 4 bases to trimming and J lost 3 bases, with 20 bases between them. CDR3 loop: CASSPPPTGGHYEQYF. The CDR3 DNA is TGCGCCAGCAGCCCACCCCCGACAGGAGGTCACTACGAGCAGTACTTC.

The genes are TRBV10-2 and TRBJ2-7; D is ambiguous. Trimming took 2 bases from V and 2 from J, leaving 13 bases between them. The CDR3 runs to 15 residues. The germline CDR1 and CDR2 sequences are WSHSY and SAAADI. CDR3 region: CASSEGVVGAYEQYF. For the CDR3, the DNA is TGCGCCAGCAGTGAGGGTGTGGTGGGCGCCTACGAGCAGTACTTC.

The chain has TRBV7-3 and TRBJ1-1; no definite D call. V lost 5 bases and J 0 bases, leaving 7 bases between the germline ends. The CDR3 contains 13 residues. The germline V gene has CDR1 SGHTA and CDR2 FQGTGA. CDR3 sequence reads: CASSPRVNTEAFF. The DNA for the CDR3 is TGTGCCAGCAGCCCCCGGGTGAACACTGAAGCTTTCTTT.

The V and J genes are TRBV10-1 and TRBJ2-5; D might be TRBD1 (6 bases). The CDR3 has 13 amino acids. Deletions cut 4 bases from V and 2 bases from J, with 8 bases between. Germline lookup yields CDR1 WNHNN and CDR2 SYGVQD (reference sequence). CDR3 sequence (DNA): TGCGCCAGCAGTGGGACAGCACAAGAGACCCAGTACTTC. Encoded protein: CASSGTAQETQYF.

The chain recombines TRBV6-6 with TRBJ2-1, with TRBD2 as a possible D gene (6 bases). The CDR3 loop spans 14 amino acids. Germline lookup yields CDR1 MNHNY and CDR2 SVGAGI (reference sequence). Trimming shortened V by 2 bases and J by 6 bases, and 11 bases separated the two germline ends. As DNA, the CDR3 is TGTGCCAGCAGTTACCTAGGGCGGGGCAATGAGCAGTTCTTC. Translating gives CASSYLGRGNEQFF.

This chain links TRBV10-1 with TRBJ1-4; D gene uncertain. V was trimmed by 4 bases and J by 11 bases, leaving 14 bases between them. Germline CDR1 and CDR2: WNHNN and SYGVQD (reference sequence). The CDR3 totals 13 residues. The chain's CDR3 is CASSGPGHKKLFF. For the CDR3, the DNA is TGCGCCAGCAGTGGGCCAGGCCACAAGAAACTGTTTTTT.

The chain couples TRBV6-4 to TRBJ1-1, with TRBD1 as a possible D gene (5 bases). This CDR3 contains 13 residues. V was pared by 5 bases and J by 4 bases, with 11 bases between. Germline V gives CDR1 MRHNA, CDR2 SNTAGT. This chain's CDR3 is CASSPDGGTEAFF. CDR3 nucleotides: TGTGCCAGCAGTCCGGACGGGGGCACTGAAGCTTTCTTT.

This chain connects TRBV7-3 to TRBJ2-1, with TRBD2 matching 10 bases. Germline-derived CDR1 and CDR2 are SGHTA and FQGTGA. The CDR3 covers 16 residues. After removal of 4 bases from V and 3 bases from J, the junction contained 6 bases not matched to a gene. CDR3 loop: CASSSTGTSDYNEQFF. In DNA, the CDR3 is TGTGCCAGCAGCTCAACCGGGACTAGCGACTACAATGAGCAGTTCTTC.

The chain joins TRBV5-1 to TRBJ1-2; D perhaps matches TRBD1 (5 bases). Germline CDR1 reads SGHRS; CDR2 reads YFSETQ. Trimming cost V 4 bases and J 4 bases, with 11 bases left between them. The CDR3 length is 13 residues. The CDR3 bases are TGCGCCAGCAGCATGACAGAGAGCTATGGCTACACCTTC. Encoded protein: CASSMTESYGYTF.

This chain connects TRBV6-5 to TRBJ2-3, with D maybe TRBD1 (6 bases). CDR1 is MNHEY, CDR2 SVGAGI, per germline. The CDR3 is 16 amino acids. Deletions cut 0 bases from V and 5 bases from J, with 15 bases between. The CDR3 loop is CASSYSGRGFRDTQYF. The DNA for the CDR3 is TGTGCCAGCAGTTACTCGGGCAGGGGATTCAGAGATACGCAGTATTTT.

J is TRBJ2-1 and V is TRBV28; 15 bases line up with TRBD2. Germline values: CDR1 MDHEN, CDR2 SYDVKM. J lost 7 bases, V lost 4 bases, and 8 bases had no gene match. The CDR3 has 17 residues. CDR3 coding DNA: TGTGCCAGCAGTTCTCCAGCCGGGACTAGCGGGAGGAATGAGCAGTTCTTC. Amino acid sequence: CASSSPAGTSGRNEQFF.

This clone was counted a few times. The genes are TRBV27 and TRBJ2-7; the match to TRBD1 covers 8 bases. V trimming: 6 bases; J trimming: 1 base; junction bases outside the gene matches: 8. Germline CDR1 reads MNHEY; CDR2 reads SMNVEV (reference sequence). The CDR3 covers 15 residues. The CDR3: CASSLTGVKSYEQYF. The CDR3 DNA reads as TGTGCCAGCAGCCTGACAGGGGTAAAGTCCTACGAGCAGTACTTC.

In its sample, this clone was seen once. The chain is built from TRBV7-9 and TRBJ2-1; weak D call: TRBD1 (5 bases). The V and J ends lost 11 bases and 9 bases respectively, with 17 bases between them. This CDR3 comprises 12 residues. In germline, CDR1 is SEHNR, CDR2 FQNEAQ (reference sequence). The CDR3 region is CAHTATRGEQFF. CDR3 DNA: TGTGCCCACACTGCGACAAGGGGTGAGCAGTTCTTC.